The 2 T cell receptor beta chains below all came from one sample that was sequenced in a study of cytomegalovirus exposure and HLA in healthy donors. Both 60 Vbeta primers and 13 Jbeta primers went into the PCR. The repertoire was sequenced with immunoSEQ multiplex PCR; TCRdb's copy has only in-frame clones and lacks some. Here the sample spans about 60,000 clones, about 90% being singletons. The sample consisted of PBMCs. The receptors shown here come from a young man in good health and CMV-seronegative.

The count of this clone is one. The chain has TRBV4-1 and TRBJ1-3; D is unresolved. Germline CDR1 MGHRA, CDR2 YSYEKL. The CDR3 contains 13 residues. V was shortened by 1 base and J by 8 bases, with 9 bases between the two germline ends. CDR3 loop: CASSQVLRDTIYF. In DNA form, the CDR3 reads TGCGCCAGCAGCCAAGTTCTGCGGGACACCATATATTTT.

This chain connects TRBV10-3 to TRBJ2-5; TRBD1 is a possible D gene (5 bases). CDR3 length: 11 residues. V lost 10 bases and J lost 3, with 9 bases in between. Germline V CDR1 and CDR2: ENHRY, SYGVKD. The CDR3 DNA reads TGTGCCACTAGGGGTAAAGAGACCCAGTACTTC. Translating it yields CATRGKETQYF.